This entry lists 5 T cell receptor beta chains sequenced from one sample in a study of a mutant IDH1 vaccine in newly diagnosed glioma. Time point described: baseline, week 1 (first vaccination visit). Noted treatment: pre-vaccination baseline after standard-of-care therapy. Sequencing used immunoSEQ multiplex PCR; TCRdb keeps in-frame clones, though not all of them. The sample yields about 98,000 clones, around nine tenths seen once. The material sequenced was PBMCs, taken from a glioma patient treated with radiotherapy, temozolomide or both. The origin of the receptors is a woman aged 45-59 years with glioma.

The chain combines TRBV4-1 with TRBJ2-7; D gene unclear. This CDR3 spans 12 amino acids. Germline CDR1 is MGHRA and CDR2 is YSYEKL. V gave up 5 bases and J gave up 2 bases, with 7 bases separating them. Here the CDR3 reads CASSGTTYEQYF. CDR3 coding DNA: TGCGCCAGCAGCGGCACTACCTACGAGCAGTACTTC.

The rearrangement joins TRBV7-6 to TRBJ1-5, with a weak D call TRBD1 (5 bases). Germline assignment: CDR1 SGHVS and CDR2 FNYEAQ. The CDR3 has 16 residues. Trimming took off 5 bases at V and 5 bases at J, with 19 bases between the two ends. The CDR3 sequence: CASSGGLGDKDQPQHF. CDR3 nucleotide sequence: TGTGCCAGCAGCGGCGGGCTGGGGGATAAGGATCAGCCCCAGCATTTT.

This chain uses TRBV2 with TRBJ2-7, with 9 bases that match TRBD1. The V gene end was trimmed by 6 bases and the J gene end by 5 bases; junction bases not matched to a gene: 17. The CDR3 length is 17 residues. The germline gives CDR1 SNHLY, CDR2 FYNNEI. The CDR3 region has the DNA TGTGCCAGCAGCCTCTTAACTTCACTTGGGACAGGGCACGAGCAGTACTTC. The encoded protein is CASSLLTSLGTGHEQYF. Drawing the rest from reference TRBV2 and TRBJ2-7, the complete variable domain is EPEVTQTPSHQVTQMGQEVILRCVPISNHLYFYWYRQILGQKVEFLVSFYNNEISEKSEIFDDQFSVERPDGSNFTLKIRSTKLEDSAMYFCASSLLTSLGTGHEQYFGPGTRLTVT.

V is TRBV5-1 and J is TRBJ1-2; a weak D match, TRBD1 (5 bases). Germline lookup yields CDR1 SGHRS and CDR2 YFSETQ. The CDR3 covers 13 residues. V was trimmed by 0 bases and J by 9 bases, leaving 12 bases between them. The CDR3 loop reads CASSLGDSRSYTF. CDR3 coding DNA: TGCGCCAGCAGCTTGGGGGACTCTAGAAGCTACACCTTC.

This clone was detected only once. V gene TRBV28 combines with J gene TRBJ2-7; 9 bases fit TRBD2. With V trimmed by 4 bases and J by 5 bases, 6 bases remained unmatched. CDR1 is MDHEN, CDR2 SYDVKM, per germline. This CDR3 contains 14 residues. CDR3 amino acids: CASSYPGLADEQYF. CDR3 bases: TGTGCCAGCAGTTACCCGGGACTAGCCGACGAGCAGTACTTC.